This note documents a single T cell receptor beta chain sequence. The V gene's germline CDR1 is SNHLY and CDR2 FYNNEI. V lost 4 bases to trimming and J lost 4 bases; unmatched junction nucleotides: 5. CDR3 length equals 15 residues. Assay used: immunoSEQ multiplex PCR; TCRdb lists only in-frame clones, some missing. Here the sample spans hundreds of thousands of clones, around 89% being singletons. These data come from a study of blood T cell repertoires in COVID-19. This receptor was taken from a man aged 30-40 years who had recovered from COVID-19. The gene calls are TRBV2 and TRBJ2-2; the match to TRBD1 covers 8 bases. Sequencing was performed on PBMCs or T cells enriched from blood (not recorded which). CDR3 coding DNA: TGTGCCAGCAGTGGACAGGGGCGGGGCACCGGGGAGCTGTTTTTT. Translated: CASSGQGRGTGELFF.